This record covers a single T cell receptor beta chain. Antigen specificity is unknown. Method: immunoSEQ multiplex PCR; TCRdb's copy keeps in-frame clones and lacks some. The data hold about 2,200,000 clones, with about 92% observed a single time. The entry originates in a study of shared clonotypes between healthy human individuals. Naivety among CD8 cells was defined by CD45RO negativity and positive CCR7 selection, thereby excluding terminally differentiated effector memory CD45RA+ cells. Recent acute infections and vaccinations were absent in the healthy HIV-negative adult donors. Donors were Caucasian adults residing in Nashville, Tennessee, USA. Per germline, CDR1 SGHAT and CDR2 FQNNGV. V shed 4 bases and J 8 bases; nucleotides not matched to a gene: 3. This CDR3 has 13 amino acids. Regarding the study as a whole: Sample collection involved blood only; tissue repertoires are likely different.

The sequence derives from a man aged 18 to 29 in good health. Some clones in this sample may be carry-over from other donors' samples. J is TRBJ2-2 and V is TRBV11-2, with 8 bases matching TRBD1. The source material was naive CD8+ T cells from PBMCs. The CDR3 reads CASSSGGAGELFF. The DNA of the CDR3 is TGTGCCAGCAGCTCAGGGGGCGCGGGGGAGCTGTTTTTT.